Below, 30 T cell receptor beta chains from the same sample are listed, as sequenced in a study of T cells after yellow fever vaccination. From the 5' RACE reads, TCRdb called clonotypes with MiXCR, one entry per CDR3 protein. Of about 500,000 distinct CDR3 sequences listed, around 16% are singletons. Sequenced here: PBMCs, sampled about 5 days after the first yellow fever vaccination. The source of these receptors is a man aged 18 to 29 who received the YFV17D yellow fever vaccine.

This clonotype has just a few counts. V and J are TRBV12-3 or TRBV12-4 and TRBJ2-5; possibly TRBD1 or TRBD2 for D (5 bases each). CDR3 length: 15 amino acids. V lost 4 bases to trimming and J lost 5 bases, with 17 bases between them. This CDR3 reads CASSSSGTPRETQYF. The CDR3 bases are TGTGCCAGCAGTTCGTCCGGGACCCCGAGGGAGACCCAGTACTTC.

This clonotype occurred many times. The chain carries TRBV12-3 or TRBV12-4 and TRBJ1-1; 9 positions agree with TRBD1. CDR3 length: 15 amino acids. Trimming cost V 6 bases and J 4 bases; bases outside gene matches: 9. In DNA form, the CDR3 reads TGTGCCAGCAGGGGTCCCGGGACAGGGATCACTGAAGCTTTCTTT. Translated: CASRGPGTGITEAFF.

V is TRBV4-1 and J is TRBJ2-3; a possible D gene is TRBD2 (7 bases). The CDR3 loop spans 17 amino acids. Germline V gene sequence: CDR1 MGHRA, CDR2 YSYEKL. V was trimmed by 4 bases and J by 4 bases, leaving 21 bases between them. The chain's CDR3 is CASSRGRGASGADTQYF. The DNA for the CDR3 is TGCGCCAGCAGCCGAGGAAGGGGGGCTAGCGGAGCAGATACGCAGTATTTT.

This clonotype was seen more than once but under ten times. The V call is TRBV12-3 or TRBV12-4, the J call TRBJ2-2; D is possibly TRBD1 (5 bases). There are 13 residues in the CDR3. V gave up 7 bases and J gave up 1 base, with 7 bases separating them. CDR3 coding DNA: TGTGCCAGCACCGGACAGAACACCGGGGAGCTGTTTTTT. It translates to CASTGQNTGELFF.

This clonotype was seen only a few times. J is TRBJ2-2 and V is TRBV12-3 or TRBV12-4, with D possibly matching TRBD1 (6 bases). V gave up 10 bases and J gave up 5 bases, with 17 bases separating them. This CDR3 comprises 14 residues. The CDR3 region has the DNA TGTGCCACCCTTAGAACAGGGTTGACCGGGGAGCTGTTTTTT. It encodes CATLRTGLTGELFF.

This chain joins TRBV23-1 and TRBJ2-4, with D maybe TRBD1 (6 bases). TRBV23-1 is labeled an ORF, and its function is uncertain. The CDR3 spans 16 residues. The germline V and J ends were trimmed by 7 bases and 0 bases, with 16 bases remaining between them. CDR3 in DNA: TGCGCCAGCACCTCCCGGGACAAGCTAGCCAAAAACATTCAGTACTTC. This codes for CASTSRDKLAKNIQYF.

As DNA, the CDR3 is TGTGCCAGCAGCCCCCCGGCACGGGAAAAACTGTTTTTT. Amino acid sequence: CASSPPAREKLFF. The V call is TRBV4-2, the J call TRBJ1-4; D not certain. Trimming pared 4 bases from V and 8 bases from J, leaving 11 bases between. The CDR3 extends over 13 amino acids. The germline gives CDR1 LGHNA, CDR2 YNFKEQ.

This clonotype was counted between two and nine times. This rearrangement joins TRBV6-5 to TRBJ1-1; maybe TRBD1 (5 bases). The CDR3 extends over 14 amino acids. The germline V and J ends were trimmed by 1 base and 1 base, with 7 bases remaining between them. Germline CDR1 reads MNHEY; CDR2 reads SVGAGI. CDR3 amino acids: CASSYLGANTEAFF. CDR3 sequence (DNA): TGTGCCAGCAGTTACTTAGGGGCGAACACTGAAGCTTTCTTT.

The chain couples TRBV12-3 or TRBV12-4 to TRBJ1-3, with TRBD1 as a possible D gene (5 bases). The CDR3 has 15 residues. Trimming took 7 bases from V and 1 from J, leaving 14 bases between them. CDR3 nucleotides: TGTGCCAGCACCTCCCGGTGGGGGTCTGGAAACACCATATATTTT. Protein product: CASTSRWGSGNTIYF.

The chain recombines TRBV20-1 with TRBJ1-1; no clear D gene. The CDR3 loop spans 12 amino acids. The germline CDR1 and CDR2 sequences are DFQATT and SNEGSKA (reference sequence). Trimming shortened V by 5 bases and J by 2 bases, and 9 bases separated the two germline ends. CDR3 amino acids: CSAPQINTEAFF. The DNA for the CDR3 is TGCAGTGCTCCACAGATTAACACTGAAGCTTTCTTT.

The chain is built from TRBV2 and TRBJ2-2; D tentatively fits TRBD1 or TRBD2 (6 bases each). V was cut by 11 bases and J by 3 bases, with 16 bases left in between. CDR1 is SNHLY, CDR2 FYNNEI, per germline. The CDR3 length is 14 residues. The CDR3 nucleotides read TGTGCCCGCAACGGGGGCGTTTACACCGGGGAGCTGTTTTTT. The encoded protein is CARNGGVYTGELFF.

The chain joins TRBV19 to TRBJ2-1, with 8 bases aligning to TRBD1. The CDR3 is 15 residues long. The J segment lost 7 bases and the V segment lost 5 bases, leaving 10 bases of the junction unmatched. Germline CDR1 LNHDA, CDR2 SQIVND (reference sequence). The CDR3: CASSHLRTGSNEQFF. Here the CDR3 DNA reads TGTGCCAGTAGTCATCTCCGGACAGGGTCGAATGAGCAGTTCTTC.

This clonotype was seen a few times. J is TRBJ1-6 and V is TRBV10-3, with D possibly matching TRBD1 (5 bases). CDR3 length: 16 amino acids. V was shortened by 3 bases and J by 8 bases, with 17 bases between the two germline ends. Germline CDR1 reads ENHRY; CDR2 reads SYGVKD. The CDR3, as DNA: TGTGCCATCAGTGAAGGGCAGGGTCGGGGTCATTCACCCCTCCACTTT. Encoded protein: CAISEGQGRGHSPLHF.

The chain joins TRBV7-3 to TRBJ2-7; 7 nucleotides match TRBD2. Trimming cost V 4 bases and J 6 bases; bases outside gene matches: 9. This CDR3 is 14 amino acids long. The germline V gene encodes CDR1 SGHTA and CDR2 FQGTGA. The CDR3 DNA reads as TGTGCCAGCAGCTCAGCTAGCGGACTTGGCGAGCAGTACTTC. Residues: CASSSASGLGEQYF.

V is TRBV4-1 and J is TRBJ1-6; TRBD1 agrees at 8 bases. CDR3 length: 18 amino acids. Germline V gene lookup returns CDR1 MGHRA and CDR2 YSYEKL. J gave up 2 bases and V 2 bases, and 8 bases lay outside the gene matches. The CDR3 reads CASSQPAGQGAYNSPLHF. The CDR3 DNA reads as TGCGCCAGCAGCCAACCCGCCGGACAGGGCGCCTATAATTCACCCCTCCACTTT.

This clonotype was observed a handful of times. The CDR3 DNA reads as TGTGCCAGCACTCCAGGGTTGCGGGGCAATCAGCCCCAGCATTTT. Amino acid sequence: CASTPGLRGNQPQHF. The V gene is TRBV12-3 or TRBV12-4, the J gene TRBJ1-5; perhaps TRBD1 as D (5 bases). V was shortened by 7 bases and J by 2 bases, with 15 bases between the two germline ends. The CDR3 totals 15 residues.

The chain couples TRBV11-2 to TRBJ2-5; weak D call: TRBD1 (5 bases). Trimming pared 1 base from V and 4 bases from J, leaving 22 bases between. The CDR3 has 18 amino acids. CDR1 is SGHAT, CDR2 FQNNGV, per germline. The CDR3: CASSLGALAQGVGETQYF. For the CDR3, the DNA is TGTGCCAGCAGCTTAGGGGCCCTTGCGCAGGGTGTCGGAGAGACCCAGTACTTC.

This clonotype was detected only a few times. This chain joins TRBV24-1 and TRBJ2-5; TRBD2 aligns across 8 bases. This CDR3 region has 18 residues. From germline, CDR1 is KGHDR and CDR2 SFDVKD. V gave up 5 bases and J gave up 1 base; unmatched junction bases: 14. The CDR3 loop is CATSAPAGAGAFQETQYF. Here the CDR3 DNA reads TGTGCCACCAGTGCTCCAGCGGGGGCCGGGGCCTTCCAAGAGACCCAGTACTTC.

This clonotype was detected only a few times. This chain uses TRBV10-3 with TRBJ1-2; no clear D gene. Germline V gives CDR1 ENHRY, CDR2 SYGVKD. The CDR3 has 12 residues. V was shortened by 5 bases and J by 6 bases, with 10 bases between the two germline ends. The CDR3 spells CAISREVDGYTF. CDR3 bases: TGTGCCATCAGTAGGGAGGTGGATGGCTACACCTTC.

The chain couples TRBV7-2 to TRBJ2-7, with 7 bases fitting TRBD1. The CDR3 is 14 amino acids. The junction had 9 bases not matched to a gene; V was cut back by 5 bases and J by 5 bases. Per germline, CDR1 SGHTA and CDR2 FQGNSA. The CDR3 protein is CASSPPFTGDEQYF. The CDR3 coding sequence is TGTGCCAGCAGCCCACCTTTCACAGGGGACGAGCAGTACTTC.

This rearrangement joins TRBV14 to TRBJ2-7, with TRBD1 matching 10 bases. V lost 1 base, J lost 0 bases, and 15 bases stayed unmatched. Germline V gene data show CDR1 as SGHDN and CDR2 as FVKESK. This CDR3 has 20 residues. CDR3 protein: CASSQAGGTGAVFRSYEQYV. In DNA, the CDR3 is TGTGCCAGCAGCCAAGCGGGCGGGACAGGGGCTGTTTTCCGCTCCTACGAGCAGTACGTC.

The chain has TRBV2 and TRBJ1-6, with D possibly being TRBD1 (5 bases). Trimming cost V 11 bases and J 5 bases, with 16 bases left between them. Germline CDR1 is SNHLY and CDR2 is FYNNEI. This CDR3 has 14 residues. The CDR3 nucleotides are TGTGCCGGGGGGGATAAAAGCCATAATTCACCCCTCCACTTT. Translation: CAGGDKSHNSPLHF.

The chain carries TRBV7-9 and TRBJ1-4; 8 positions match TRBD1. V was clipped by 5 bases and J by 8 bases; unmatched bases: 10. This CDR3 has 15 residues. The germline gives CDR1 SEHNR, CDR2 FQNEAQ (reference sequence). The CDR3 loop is CASSLPTGVGEKLFF. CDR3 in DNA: TGTGCCAGCAGCCTCCCGACAGGGGTAGGGGAAAAACTGTTTTTT.

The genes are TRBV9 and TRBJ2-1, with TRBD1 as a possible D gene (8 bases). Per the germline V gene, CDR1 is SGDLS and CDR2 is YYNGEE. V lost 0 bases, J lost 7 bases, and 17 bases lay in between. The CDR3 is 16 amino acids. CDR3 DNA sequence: TGTGCCAGCAGCGTAGAGCGGGACAGGTCTGGGAATGAGCAGTTCTTC. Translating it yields CASSVERDRSGNEQFF.

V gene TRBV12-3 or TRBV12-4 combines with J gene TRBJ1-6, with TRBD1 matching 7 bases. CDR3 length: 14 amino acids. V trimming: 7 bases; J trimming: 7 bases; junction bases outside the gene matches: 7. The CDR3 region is CASTPTGTNSPLHF. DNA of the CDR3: TGTGCCAGCACCCCGACAGGGACAAATTCACCCCTCCACTTT.

CDR3 protein: CASSFHRTGRGQPQHF. Written as DNA, the CDR3 is TGTGCCAGCAGTTTCCACAGGACAGGGCGTGGGCAGCCCCAGCATTTT. The chain employs TRBV27 and TRBJ1-5, with TRBD1 matching over 8 bases. The J segment lost 7 bases and the V segment lost 3 bases, leaving 11 bases of the junction unmatched. This CDR3 comprises 16 residues. CDR1 and CDR2 (germline): MNHEY, SMNVEV (reference sequence).

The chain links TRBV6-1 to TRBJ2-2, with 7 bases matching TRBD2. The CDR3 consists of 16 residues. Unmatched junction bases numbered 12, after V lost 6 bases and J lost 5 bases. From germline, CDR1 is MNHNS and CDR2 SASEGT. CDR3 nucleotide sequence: TGTGCCAGCAGCCCATCTCCGGGGGGTGGGACCGGGGAGCTGTTTTTT. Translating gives CASSPSPGGGTGELFF.

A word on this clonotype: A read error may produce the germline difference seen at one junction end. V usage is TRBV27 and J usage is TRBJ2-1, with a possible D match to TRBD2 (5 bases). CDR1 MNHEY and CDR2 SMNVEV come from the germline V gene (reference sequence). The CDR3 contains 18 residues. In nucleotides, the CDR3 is TGTGCCAGCAGTTCAGTCTTTAGCGCAGGTCCCTCCTACAATGAGCTGTTCTTC. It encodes CASSSVFSAGPSYNELFF.

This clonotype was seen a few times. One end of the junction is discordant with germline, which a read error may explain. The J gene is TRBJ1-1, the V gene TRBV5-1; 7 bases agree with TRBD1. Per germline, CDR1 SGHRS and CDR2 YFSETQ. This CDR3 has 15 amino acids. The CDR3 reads CASRLGQLENTEAFF. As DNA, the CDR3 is TGCGCCAGCAGATTGGGACAGCTAGAGAACACTGAAGCTTTCTTT.

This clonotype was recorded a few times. The CDR3 spells CASRGLRGTYTF. The CDR3 coding sequence is TGTGCCAGCAGAGGACTCAGGGGGACCTACACCTTC. J is TRBJ1-2 and V is TRBV2; 7 nucleotides match TRBD1. J lost 10 bases, V lost 6 bases, and 8 bases had no gene match. The CDR3 runs 12 residues. The V gene's germline CDR1 is SNHLY and CDR2 FYNNEI.